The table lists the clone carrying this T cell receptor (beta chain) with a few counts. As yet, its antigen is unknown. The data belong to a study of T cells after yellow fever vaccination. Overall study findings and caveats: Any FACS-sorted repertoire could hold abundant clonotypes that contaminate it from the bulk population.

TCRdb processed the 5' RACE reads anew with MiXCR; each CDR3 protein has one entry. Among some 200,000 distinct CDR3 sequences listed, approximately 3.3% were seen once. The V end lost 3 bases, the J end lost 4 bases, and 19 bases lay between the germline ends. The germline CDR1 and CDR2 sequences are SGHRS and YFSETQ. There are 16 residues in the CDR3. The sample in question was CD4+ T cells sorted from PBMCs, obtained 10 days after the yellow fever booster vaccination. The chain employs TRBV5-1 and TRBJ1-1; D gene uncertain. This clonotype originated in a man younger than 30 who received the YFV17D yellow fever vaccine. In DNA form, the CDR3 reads TGCGCCAGCAGCTCGGGCACCCGGAATAGAGGCACTGAAGCTTTCTTT. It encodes CASSSGTRNRGTEAFF.